Below, 20 T cell receptor beta chains from the same sample are listed, as sequenced in a study of Graves' ophthalmopathy and Graves' hyperthyroidism. Amplifying from RNA transcripts, the study obtained TCR beta CDR3 regions. HTBI primers primed a first-round RT-PCR, and a second-round multiplex PCR followed. TCRdb reanalysed the multiplex PCR reads using MiXCR and keeps one entry per CDR3 protein. The sample includes about 500,000 distinct CDR3 sequences, under 45% of them seen just once. The sample was peripheral blood or thyroid tissue (not recorded which). These receptor sequences come from an adult man with Graves' hyperthyroidism.

The chain employs TRBV6-5 and TRBJ2-6; TRBD1 matches at 7 bases. Germline V gene sequence: CDR1 MNHEY, CDR2 SVGAGI. The CDR3 sequence is 16 residues long. After removal of 5 bases from V and 0 bases from J, the junction contained 4 bases not matched to a gene. CDR3 coding DNA: TGTGCCAGCAGTCACGGGACAGACTCTGGGGCCAACGTCCTGACTTTC. This gives the protein CASSHGTDSGANVLTF.

This clonotype was seen only a few times. V usage is TRBV5-1 and J usage is TRBJ1-3, with no clear D. Germline CDR1 is SGHRS and CDR2 is YFSETQ. The CDR3 sequence is 18 residues long. With 4 bases removed from V and 0 bases from J, the gap between germline ends came to 20 bases. CDR3 in DNA: TGCGCCAGCAGCCCTGCCACCGGCGGACTGAACTCTGGAAACACCATATATTTT. Amino acid sequence: CASSPATGGLNSGNTIYF.

As for this clonotype: Possible read error: a much larger clone is one base away. This CDR3 fails to terminate in the conserved phenylalanine or tryptophan, so it likely reflects a read error. The chain uses TRBV19 and TRBJ2-7; TRBD2 is a possible D gene (5 bases). This CDR3 comprises 14 residues. V was cut by 6 bases and J by 3 bases, with 15 bases left in between. In germline, CDR1 is LNHDA, CDR2 SQIVND (reference sequence). The CDR3 DNA is TGTGCCAGTAGGCTCTCTGGCGGAGGCTACGAGCAGTACTTA. It translates to CASRLSGGGYEQYL.

This chain links TRBV2 with TRBJ2-1; the D is unclear. The V end lost 4 bases, the J end lost 9 bases, and 16 bases lay between the germline ends. The CDR3 extends over 14 amino acids. Germline loops: CDR1 SNHLY, CDR2 FYNNEI. CDR3 DNA: TGTGCCAGCAGTGGTTTGGACGGCGTGAGTGAGCAGTTCTTC. Translating it yields CASSGLDGVSEQFF. Drawing the rest from reference TRBV2 and TRBJ2-1, the complete variable domain is EPEVTQTPSHQVTQMGQEVILRCVPISNHLYFYWYRQILGQKVEFLVSFYNNEISEKSEIFDDQFSVERPDGSNFTLKIRSTKLEDSAMYFCASSGLDGVSEQFFGPGTRLTVL.

The chain combines TRBV19 with TRBJ1-1; 7 bases fit TRBD1. V gave up 6 bases and J gave up 1 base; unmatched junction bases: 5. CDR3 length equals 14 residues. Germline V gene lookup returns CDR1 LNHDA and CDR2 SQIVND (reference sequence). The CDR3 sequence is CASRWDRWNTEAFF. The DNA for the CDR3 is TGTGCCAGTAGATGGGACAGATGGAACACTGAAGCTTTCTTT.

This sequence joins TRBV7-9 and TRBJ2-7; D is uncertain. V was pared by 5 bases and J by 4 bases, with 21 bases between. This CDR3 region has 16 residues. Looked up from germline, CDR1 is SEHNR and CDR2 is FQNEAQ (reference sequence). The CDR3 region is CASSRPGPSDSYEQYF. In DNA, the CDR3 is TGTGCCAGCAGCCGCCCCGGGCCATCTGACTCGTACGAGCAGTACTTC.

This chain joins TRBV20-1 and TRBJ1-2; weak D call: TRBD1 (5 bases). The CDR3 is made up of 15 amino acids. CDR1 and CDR2 (germline): DFQATT, SNEGSKA (reference sequence). V was clipped by 4 bases and J by 2 bases, with 17 bases between them. CDR3: CSAKPTSGANYGYTF. CDR3 DNA: TGCAGTGCTAAACCGACTAGCGGGGCGAACTATGGCTACACCTTC.

About this clonotype: One end of the junction is discordant with germline, which a read error may explain. This chain uses TRBV7-9 with TRBJ2-5, with 7 bases aligning to TRBD2. The CDR3 is 13 residues long. Germline-derived CDR1 and CDR2 are SEHNR and FQNEAQ (reference sequence). CDR3 DNA sequence: TGTGCCAGCAGCCCGACTAGCTCGGAGATCCAGTACTTC. Translated: CASSPTSSEIQYF.

The chain carries TRBV7-2 and TRBJ2-1; 14 nucleotides match TRBD2. Germline CDR1 is SGHTA and CDR2 is FQGNSA. The CDR3 spans 16 residues. The V and J ends lost 7 bases and 9 bases, in that order; junction bases with no gene match: 11. The CDR3 protein is CASNPGLAGGRGEQFF. CDR3 in DNA: TGTGCCAGCAACCCAGGACTAGCGGGAGGTAGGGGTGAGCAGTTCTTC.

This chain joins TRBV7-9 and TRBJ2-7; 11 bases match TRBD2. The last part of the DNA fits TRBJ2-1 better; the J call may be wrong. The germline CDR1 and CDR2 sequences are SEHNR and FQNEAQ (reference sequence). The CDR3 totals 15 residues. The CDR3 coding sequence is TGTGCCAGCAGCCATCCGGGACTAGCGGTAGATGAGCAGTTCTTC. It specifies CASSHPGLAVDEQFF.

This clonotype was found many times. The rearrangement joins TRBV5-1 to TRBJ2-7, with 8 bases lining up with TRBD1. Germline CDR1 reads SGHRS; CDR2 reads YFSETQ. The CDR3 sequence is 15 residues long. The J segment lost 2 bases and the V segment lost 3 bases, leaving 7 bases of the junction unmatched. The CDR3 loop reads CASSSQPGGAYEQYF. CDR3 DNA: TGCGCCAGCAGCTCCCAGCCAGGGGGCGCCTACGAGCAGTACTTC.

This clonotype turned up a few times. V and J are TRBV19 and TRBJ2-2; D might be TRBD1 (5 bases). With 5 bases removed from V and 0 bases from J, the gap between germline ends came to 16 bases. The V gene's germline CDR1 is LNHDA and CDR2 SQIVND (reference sequence). CDR3 size: 17 residues. CDR3 bases: TGTGCCAGTAGTCGACGAAGGGGTATAACGAACACCGGGGAGCTGTTTTTT. Residues: CASSRRRGITNTGELFF.

This clonotype was detected many times. This CDR3 reads CSAVGGMNTEAFF. CDR3 sequence (DNA): TGCAGCGCCGTGGGGGGCATGAACACTGAAGCTTTCTTT. The chain has TRBV29-1 and TRBJ1-1; weak D call: TRBD1 (6 bases). CDR1 is SQVTM and CDR2 is ANQGSEA in the germline V gene. The V end was cut by 7 bases, the J end by 0 bases, with 12 bases between. There are 13 residues in the CDR3.

This sequence joins TRBV19 and TRBJ2-5, with no clear D. The closer fit of TRBJ2-1 to the DNA end suggests the J call may be wrong. The CDR3 contains 12 residues. CDR1 and CDR2 (germline): LNHDA, SQIVND (reference sequence). CDR3 in amino acids: CASSYVGDEQFF. For the CDR3, the DNA is TGTGCCAGTAGTTATGTCGGTGACGAGCAGTTCTTC.

This clonotype was seen many times. J is TRBJ2-5 and V is TRBV3-1; 10 bases line up with TRBD2. This CDR3 comprises 15 residues. The J segment lost 2 bases and the V segment lost 2 bases, leaving 2 bases of the junction unmatched. Germline lookup yields CDR1 LGHDT and CDR2 YNNKEL (reference sequence). Here the CDR3 reads CASSQQLAGQETQYF. The DNA of the CDR3 is TGTGCCAGCAGCCAACAACTAGCGGGGCAAGAGACCCAGTACTTC.

The rearrangement joins TRBV2 to TRBJ1-1; the D gene is possibly TRBD1 (5 bases). Germline CDR1 and CDR2: SNHLY and FYNNEI. This CDR3 region has 14 residues. V was shortened by 9 bases and J by 1 base, with 15 bases between the two germline ends. The CDR3 protein is CARTTVLKNTEAFF. CDR3 in DNA: TGTGCCAGGACGACAGTGTTGAAGAACACTGAAGCTTTCTTT.

The V call is TRBV4-2, the J call TRBJ1-2; 8 nucleotides match TRBD1. Germline V gene lookup returns CDR1 LGHNA and CDR2 YNFKEQ. The V segment lost 1 base and the J segment 2 bases; nucleotides outside the gene matches: 6. This CDR3 is built from 16 residues. In nucleotides, the CDR3 is TGTGCCAGCAGCCAAGCGTCCCAGGGGGCGAACTATGGCTACACCTTC. It specifies CASSQASQGANYGYTF.

This clonotype was picked up one time. V gene TRBV2 combines with J gene TRBJ1-5; possible D gene TRBD1, 6 bases. The CDR3 covers 15 residues. V was trimmed by 1 base and J by 5 bases, leaving 12 bases between them. Germline values: CDR1 SNHLY, CDR2 FYNNEI. The CDR3 nucleotides are TGTGCCAGCAGTGAAGGGGAGGGGGGCGATCAGCCCCAGCATTTT. Encoded protein: CASSEGEGGDQPQHF.

This clonotype was found many times. V is TRBV20-1 and J is TRBJ1-2; 10 bases agree with TRBD1. The germline gives CDR1 DFQATT, CDR2 SNEGSKA (reference sequence). Losses at the gene ends were 2 bases for V and 6 bases for J; bases not matched to a gene: 3. This CDR3 contains 13 residues. The CDR3 loop reads CSARRTGGDGYTF. CDR3 sequence (DNA): TGCAGTGCTAGAAGGACAGGGGGAGATGGCTACACCTTC.

The chain links TRBV24-1 to TRBJ1-5; perhaps TRBD1 as D (5 bases). The V end lost 7 bases, the J end lost 1 base, and 13 bases lay between the germline ends. CDR1 and CDR2 from the germline V gene are KGHDR and SFDVKD. The CDR3 has 15 amino acids. The CDR3 sequence is CATRGRELSNQPQHF. CDR3 DNA sequence: TGTGCCACCAGGGGGCGTGAGCTCAGCAATCAGCCCCAGCATTTT.